Given below is one T cell receptor beta chain in context. This record belongs to a study of CXCR3-negative and CXCR3-positive naive CD8 T cells. The method, 5' RACE with UMI labels, was used to prepare the TRB cDNA libraries. Reprocessing the 5' RACE reads, TCRdb reports a single entry for every CDR3 protein and omits DNA. The sample has approximately 40,000 distinct CDR3 sequences. This CDR3 region has 13 residues. The germline V gene has CDR1 SQVTM and CDR2 ANQGSEA. The rearrangement joins TRBV29-1 to TRBJ1-1; as DNA is missing, the TRBD1 call by TCRdb cannot be tested. This clonotype was obtained from a human donor in good health. Some clones in this sample may be carry-over from other donors' samples. The sample was memory CD8+ T cells from blood. CDR3 in amino acids: CSVRQGMNTEAFF.